This T cell receptor (beta chain) was obtained from a study of blood T cell repertoires in COVID-19. The V gene's germline CDR1 is LNHDA and CDR2 SQIVND (reference sequence). The CDR3 has 13 residues. V lost 2 bases and J 4 bases, leaving 9 bases between the germline ends. The assay was immunoSEQ multiplex PCR, and TCRdb's table has in-frame clones only and misses some. Counted here are fewer than 250,000 clones, approximately 86% occurring once; the ten biggest clones make up just under 25%. Sequenced input: PBMCs or T cells enriched from blood (not recorded which). This rearrangement joins TRBV19 to TRBJ2-7, with D possibly being TRBD2 (5 bases). This TCR was recovered from a woman in her forties in a cohort exposed to, infected with or recovered from COVID-19 (not recorded which). The CDR3 coding sequence is TGTGCCAGTAGTATAACTAGTGATTACGAGCAGTACTTC. Amino acids: CASSITSDYEQYF.